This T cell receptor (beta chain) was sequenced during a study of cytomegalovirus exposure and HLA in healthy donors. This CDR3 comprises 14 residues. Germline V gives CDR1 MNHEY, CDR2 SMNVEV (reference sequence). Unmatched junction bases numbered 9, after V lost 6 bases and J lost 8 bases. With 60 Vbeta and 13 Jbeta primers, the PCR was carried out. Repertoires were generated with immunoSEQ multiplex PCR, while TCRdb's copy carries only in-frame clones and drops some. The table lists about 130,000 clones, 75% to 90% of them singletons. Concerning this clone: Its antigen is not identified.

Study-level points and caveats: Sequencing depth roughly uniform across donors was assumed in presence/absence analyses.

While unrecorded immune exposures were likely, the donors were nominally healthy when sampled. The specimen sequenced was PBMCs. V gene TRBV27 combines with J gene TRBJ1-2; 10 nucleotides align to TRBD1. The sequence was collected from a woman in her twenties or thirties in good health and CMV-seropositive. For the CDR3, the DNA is TGTGCCAGCAGACCGGGACAGGGGATGTTGGGCTACACCTTC. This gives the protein CASRPGQGMLGYTF.